This passage covers 30 T cell receptor beta chains from one sample sequenced in a study of T cell repertoires in ileal Crohn's disease. TCRdb keeps only in-frame clones here, not all; method: immunoSEQ multiplex PCR. The sample carries over 9,000 clones, more than 65% recorded once. The sample was ileal tissue. The receptors stem from an adult with Crohn's disease.

This clone appeared a few times. The genes are TRBV28 and TRBJ1-4; D not resolved. Germline V gives CDR1 MDHEN, CDR2 SYDVKM. Trimming pared 6 bases from V and 5 bases from J, leaving 10 bases between. This CDR3 is built from 13 residues. CDR3 nucleotide sequence: TGTGCCAGCAGGGAGGCCGCCAATGAAAAACTGTTTTTT. Protein sequence: CASREAANEKLFF.

The V and J genes are TRBV6-5 and TRBJ1-2; D is unresolved. This CDR3 region has 11 residues. V lost 4 bases and J lost 5, with 5 bases in between. Germline V lookup: CDR1 MNHEY, CDR2 SVGAGI. CDR3 in DNA: TGTGCCAGCAGTTCTCTTTATGGCTACACCTTC. It encodes CASSSLYGYTF.

The V gene is TRBV30, the J gene TRBJ1-4, with D possibly being TRBD1 (6 bases). Germline V lookup: CDR1 GTSNPN, CDR2 SVGIG (reference sequence). Trimming took 7 bases from V and 4 from J, leaving 13 bases between them. CDR3 length equals 13 residues. The CDR3 is CASTQGNNEKLFF. CDR3 bases: TGTGCCTCGACTCAGGGGAATAATGAAAAACTGTTTTTT. The full variable domain, rest sourced from reference TRBV30 and TRBJ1-4, is SQTIHQWPATLVQPVGSPLSLECTVEGTSNPNLYWYRQAAGRGLQLLFYSVGIGQISSEVPQNLSASRPQDRQFILSSKKLLLSDSGFYLCASTQGNNEKLFFGSGTQLSVL.

The chain recombines TRBV18 with TRBJ1-2; 7 nucleotides align to TRBD1. V trimming: 3 bases; J trimming: 0 bases; junction bases outside the gene matches: 7. Germline CDR1 KGHSH, CDR2 LQKENI. CDR3 size: 16 residues. For the CDR3, the DNA is TGTGCCAGCTCACCGACGAACGACAGGGCTAACTATGGCTACACCTTC. Protein product: CASSPTNDRANYGYTF.

V is TRBV5-4 and J is TRBJ2-7; 8 nucleotides line up with TRBD1. This CDR3 contains 15 residues. V lost 1 base to trimming and J lost 3 bases; unmatched junction nucleotides: 6. Germline CDR1 SGHNT, CDR2 YYREEE (reference sequence). The CDR3 sequence: CASSLNPGGIYEQYF. CDR3 DNA sequence: TGTGCCAGCAGCTTGAACCCAGGGGGCATCTACGAGCAGTACTTC.

The chain recombines TRBV11-2 with TRBJ2-7; TRBD2 matches at 7 bases. V lost 6 bases, J lost 2 bases, and 7 bases stayed unmatched. Germline CDR1 SGHAT, CDR2 FQNNGV. The CDR3 sequence is 14 residues long. CDR3 amino acids: CASRISGSAYEQYF. CDR3 bases: TGTGCCAGCAGGATTAGCGGGTCCGCCTACGAGCAGTACTTC.

Only a few counts were recorded for this clone. The rearrangement joins TRBV11-1 to TRBJ2-1; 7 bases fit TRBD1. Germline V gene sequence: CDR1 SGHAT, CDR2 FQDESV (reference sequence). CDR3 length: 15 amino acids. J lost 3 bases, V lost 3 bases, and 5 bases had no gene match. CDR3 residues: CASSLTGSDYNEQFF. DNA for the CDR3: TGTGCCAGCAGCTTGACAGGGTCCGACTACAATGAGCAGTTCTTC. The variable domain in full, with the rest retrieved from reference TRBV11-1 and TRBJ2-1, is EAEVAQSPRYKITEKSQAVAFWCDPISGHATLYWYRQILGQGPELLVQFQDESVVDDSQLPKDRFSAERLKGVDSTLKIQPAELGDSAMYLCASSLTGSDYNEQFFGPGTRLTVL.

The chain is built from TRBV19 and TRBJ2-1, with unresolved D. Trimming cost V 7 bases and J 6 bases, with 13 bases left between them. Germline-derived CDR1 and CDR2 are LNHDA and SQIVND (reference sequence). The CDR3 spans 13 residues. The CDR3 spells CASTPDIGNEQFF. For the CDR3, the DNA is TGTGCCAGTACCCCCGATATCGGCAATGAGCAGTTCTTC. The full variable domain, its missing parts supplied by reference TRBV19 and TRBJ2-1, is DGGITQSPKYLFRKEGQNVTLSCEQNLNHDAMYWYRQDPGQGLRLIYYSQIVNDFQKGDIAEGYSVSREKKESFPLTVTSAQKNPTAFYLCASTPDIGNEQFFGPGTRLTVL.

This clone has more than one count but fewer than ten. This chain connects TRBV7-2 to TRBJ2-3; 12 nucleotides line up with TRBD2. The CDR3 length is 17 residues. Germline trimming cut 5 bases from V and 2 bases from J; bases unmatched to any gene: 8. Germline CDR1 is SGHTA and CDR2 is FQGNSA. The CDR3 reads CASSPQLAGGLTDTQYF. In DNA form, the CDR3 reads TGTGCCAGCAGCCCTCAACTAGCGGGAGGACTCACAGATACGCAGTATTTT.

The sample holds one count of this clone. The V call is TRBV6-4, the J call TRBJ2-1, with 15 bases matching TRBD2. This CDR3 has 17 amino acids. V shed 11 bases and J 0 bases; nucleotides not matched to a gene: 8. The germline CDR1 and CDR2 sequences are MRHNA and SNTAGT. CDR3 in DNA: TGTGCCGCCGAAGGACTAGCGGGGGGGGTCTCCTACAATGAGCAGTTCTTC. Protein: CAAEGLAGGVSYNEQFF.

The J gene is TRBJ1-2, the V gene TRBV19; D might be TRBD1 (5 bases). V lost 5 bases to trimming and J lost 3 bases, with 16 bases between them. This CDR3 region has 15 residues. CDR1 and CDR2 (germline): LNHDA, SQIVND (reference sequence). Written as DNA, the CDR3 is TGTGCCAGTAGTCTCGCCGGAGGGGATGACTATGGCTACACCTTC. Its translation: CASSLAGGDDYGYTF.

This clone was counted between two and nine times. The CDR3 DNA reads as TGTGCCAGCAGCCAAGAAGGCGGGGACTACAATGAGCAGTTCTTC. Its translation is CASSQEGGDYNEQFF. The rearrangement uses TRBV4-2 and TRBJ2-1; weak D call: TRBD2 (6 bases). Per germline, CDR1 LGHNA and CDR2 YNFKEQ. V was cut by 0 bases and J by 3 bases, with 9 bases left in between. CDR3 length equals 15 residues.

The V call is TRBV5-1, the J call TRBJ1-5; D is unclear. The CDR3 extends over 14 amino acids. The V and J ends lost 3 bases and 3 bases respectively, with 10 bases between them. The germline CDR1 and CDR2 sequences are SGHRS and YFSETQ. The chain's CDR3 is CASSSTGINQPQHF. CDR3 coding DNA: TGCGCCAGCAGCTCGACGGGAATCAATCAGCCCCAGCATTTT. The full variable domain, in which reference TRBV5-1 and TRBJ1-5 provide the parts outside the CDR3, is KAGVTQTPRYLIKTRGQQVTLSCSPISGHRSVSWYQQTPGQGLQFLFEYFSETQRNKGNFPGRFSGRQFSNSRSEMNVSTLELGDSALYLCASSSTGINQPQHFGDGTRLSIL.

V is TRBV5-4 and J is TRBJ2-7, with D tentatively TRBD2 (6 bases). The V gene's germline CDR1 is SGHNT and CDR2 YYREEE (reference sequence). The length of the CDR3 is 15 residues. Trimming removed 0 bases from V and 1 base from J, with 11 bases in between. CDR3: CASSLVGLPSYEQYF. DNA for the CDR3: TGTGCCAGCAGCTTGGTGGGACTCCCTTCCTACGAGCAGTACTTC.

The gene calls are TRBV30 and TRBJ2-1, with 7 positions matching TRBD2. In germline, CDR1 is GTSNPN, CDR2 SVGIG (reference sequence). This CDR3 has 11 residues. The ends lost 4 bases at V and 9 bases at J; junction bases unmatched: 3. CDR3 region: CAWTSGGEQFF. CDR3 sequence (DNA): TGTGCCTGGACTAGCGGCGGTGAGCAGTTCTTC.

This sequence joins TRBV12-5 and TRBJ2-7; TRBD1 agrees at 11 bases. The germline V gene encodes CDR1 LGHNT and CDR2 FRNRAP. This CDR3 has 13 amino acids. V shed 5 bases, J shed 10 bases, and the junction held 7 bases outside the gene matches. As DNA, the CDR3 is TGTGCTAGTGGTATCTCGGACAGGGGGCAACAGTACTTC. Translating gives CASGISDRGQQYF. Supplemented by reference TRBV12-5 and TRBJ2-7, the full variable domain reads DARVTQTPRHKVTEMGQEVTMRCQPILGHNTVFWYRQTMMQGLELLAYFRNRAPLDDSGMPKDRFSAEMPDATLATLKIQPSEPRDSAVYFCASGISDRGQQYFGPGTRLTVT.

The V gene is TRBV7-6, the J gene TRBJ2-5; a weak D match, TRBD2 (6 bases). CDR1 is SGHVS, CDR2 FNYEAQ, per germline. This CDR3 is built from 18 residues. Trimming pared 1 base from V and 0 bases from J, leaving 18 bases between. The CDR3 sequence is CASSLGARRDSHQETQYF. In nucleotides, the CDR3 is TGTGCCAGCAGCTTAGGTGCTCGGCGGGACTCGCACCAAGAGACCCAGTACTTC.

The chain carries TRBV6-5 and TRBJ1-2, with D uncertain. Germline CDR1 MNHEY, CDR2 SVGAGI. This CDR3 is 13 amino acids long. Trimming took 4 bases from V and 2 from J, leaving 8 bases between them. The CDR3 region has the DNA TGTGCCAGCAGTTCCGCGGGAAACTATGGCTACACCTTC. Its protein is CASSSAGNYGYTF.

The V gene is TRBV7-4, the J gene TRBJ1-4, with TRBD1 as a possible D gene (5 bases). This CDR3 spans 14 amino acids. Trimming took off 5 bases at V and 5 bases at J, with 12 bases between the two ends. CDR1 is SGHVT and CDR2 is SQSDAQ in the germline V gene. The CDR3: CASSPGTVNEKLFF. The CDR3 DNA sequence: TGTGCCAGCAGCCCCGGGACTGTGAATGAAAAACTGTTTTTT. Combining the CDR3 with reference TRBV7-4 and TRBJ1-4 gives the whole variable domain GAGVSQSPRYKVAKRGRDVALRCDSISGHVTLYWYRQTLGQGSEVLTYSQSDAQRDKSGRPSGRFSAERPERSVSTLKIQRTEQGDSAVYLCASSPGTVNEKLFFGSGTQLSVL.

This chain uses TRBV6-5 with TRBJ1-4; no clear D. Germline values: CDR1 MNHEY, CDR2 SVGAGI. V shed 5 bases and J shed 1 base, with 8 bases lying between them. The CDR3 loop spans 14 amino acids. The CDR3 DNA reads TGTGCCAGCAGTACGCGGAGAACTAATGAAAAACTGTTTTTT. Residues: CASSTRRTNEKLFF.

The chain uses TRBV7-8 and TRBJ2-3; TRBD2 might be the D (7 bases). CDR1 is SGHVS and CDR2 is FQNEAQ in the germline V gene. Trimming stripped 2 bases from V and 6 bases from J, with 24 bases between. The CDR3 runs 18 residues. CDR3 sequence reads: CASSLRGGAEGWLDTQYF. CDR3 in DNA: TGTGCCAGCAGCTTACGTGGGGGGGCCGAAGGTTGGCTGGATACGCAGTATTTT.

Only a few counts were recorded for this clone. The chain couples TRBV9 to TRBJ2-3; D might be TRBD1 (5 bases). This CDR3 contains 15 residues. Trimming took off 0 bases at V and 3 bases at J, with 11 bases between the two ends. The germline V gene encodes CDR1 SGDLS and CDR2 YYNGEE. This CDR3 is CASSVGSGNTDTQYF. CDR3 sequence (DNA): TGTGCCAGCAGCGTAGGGTCAGGGAATACAGATACGCAGTATTTT.

The chain is built from TRBV2 and TRBJ1-1; maybe TRBD1 (5 bases). CDR1 is SNHLY and CDR2 is FYNNEI in the germline V gene. Trimming shortened V by 6 bases and J by 0 bases, and 11 bases separated the two germline ends. There are 14 residues in the CDR3. CDR3 in DNA: TGTGCCAGCAGAGCCCAGACAGTGAACACTGAAGCTTTCTTT. It translates to CASRAQTVNTEAFF.

This chain links TRBV9 with TRBJ2-2, with TRBD1 identical over 10 bases. CDR3 length: 16 residues. V was clipped by 1 base and J by 6 bases; unmatched bases: 6. In germline, CDR1 is SGDLS, CDR2 YYNGEE. The CDR3 here is CASSVYGTGVPGELFF. The DNA of the CDR3 is TGTGCCAGCAGCGTATACGGGACAGGGGTCCCCGGGGAGCTGTTTTTT.

This clone showed up just a few times. The V and J genes are TRBV9 and TRBJ2-1; 12 nucleotides match TRBD2. The germline CDR1 and CDR2 sequences are SGDLS and YYNGEE. V dropped 6 bases and J dropped 9; count of bases not matched to a gene: 4. This CDR3 region has 13 residues. The CDR3 sequence: CASTSGGAGEQFF. CDR3 coding DNA: TGTGCCAGCACTAGCGGGGGGGCAGGTGAGCAGTTCTTC.

The chain is built from TRBV27 and TRBJ1-2, with a weak D call TRBD1 (6 bases). Germline V gene lookup returns CDR1 MNHEY and CDR2 SMNVEV (reference sequence). The CDR3 length is 13 residues. The V gene lost 2 bases and the J gene lost 6 bases, with 10 bases spanning the gap. In DNA, the CDR3 is TGTGCCAGCAGTTTACAGGGGCGGGATGGCTACACCTTC. Amino acid sequence: CASSLQGRDGYTF.

In nucleotides, the CDR3 is TGCGCCAGTATAGCGGGGACATCCCGCACAGATACGCAGTATTTT. Protein product: CASIAGTSRTDTQYF. The chain recombines TRBV4-1 with TRBJ2-3; 8 bases are a match to TRBD2. Losses at the gene ends were 9 bases for V and 1 base for J; bases not matched to a gene: 9. Germline V gene lookup returns CDR1 MGHRA and CDR2 YSYEKL. The CDR3 contains 15 residues.

The chain recombines TRBV5-1 with TRBJ2-1; D is unclear. With 4 bases removed from V and 1 base from J, the gap between germline ends came to 12 bases. CDR1 is SGHRS, CDR2 YFSETQ, per germline. The CDR3 runs 15 residues. The chain's CDR3 is CASSPIAWSYNEQFF. CDR3 DNA: TGCGCCAGCAGCCCTATCGCATGGTCCTACAATGAGCAGTTCTTC.

J is TRBJ1-1 and V is TRBV28; D ambiguous. Germline V gene lookup returns CDR1 MDHEN and CDR2 SYDVKM. Trimming stripped 5 bases from V and 5 bases from J, with 12 bases between. The CDR3 loop spans 13 amino acids. CDR3 sequence reads: CASSSPRRTEAFF. The CDR3, as DNA: TGTGCCAGCAGTAGCCCCCGGAGGACTGAAGCTTTCTTT.

The chain recombines TRBV19 with TRBJ1-1, with a possible D match to TRBD1 (5 bases). This CDR3 is 14 amino acids long. Per germline, CDR1 LNHDA and CDR2 SQIVND (reference sequence). V lost 6 bases, J lost 1 base, and 12 bases lay in between. The DNA for the CDR3 is TGTGCCAGTAGAGTTACAGGAGCGAACACTGAAGCTTTCTTT. Its translation: CASRVTGANTEAFF.